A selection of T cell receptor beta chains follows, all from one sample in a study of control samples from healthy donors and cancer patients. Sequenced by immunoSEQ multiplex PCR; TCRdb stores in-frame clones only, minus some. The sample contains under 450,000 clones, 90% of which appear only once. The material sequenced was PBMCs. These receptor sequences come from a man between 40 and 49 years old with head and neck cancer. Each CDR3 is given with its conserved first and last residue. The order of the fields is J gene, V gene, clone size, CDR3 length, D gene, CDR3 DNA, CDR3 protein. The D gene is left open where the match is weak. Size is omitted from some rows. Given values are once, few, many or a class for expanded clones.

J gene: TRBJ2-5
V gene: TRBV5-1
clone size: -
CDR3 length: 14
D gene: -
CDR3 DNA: TGCGCCAGCAGCTTGCTGTCGGATCAAGAGACCCAGTACTTC
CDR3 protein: CASSLLSDQETQYF

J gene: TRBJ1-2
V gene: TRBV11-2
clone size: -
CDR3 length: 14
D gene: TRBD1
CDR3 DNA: TGTGCCAGCAGCGCCGGACAGGGGGCGCGGGGCTACACCTTC
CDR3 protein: CASSAGQGARGYTF

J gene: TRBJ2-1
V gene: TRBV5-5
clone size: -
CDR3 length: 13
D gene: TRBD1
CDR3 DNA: TGTGCCAGCAGCTTTGACAGGGGAAATGAGCAGTTCTTC
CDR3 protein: CASSFDRGNEQFF

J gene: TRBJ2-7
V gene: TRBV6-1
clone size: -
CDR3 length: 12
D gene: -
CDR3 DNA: TGTGCCAGCAGTGACCGCGGGGACGAGCAGTACTTC
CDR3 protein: CASSDRGDEQYF

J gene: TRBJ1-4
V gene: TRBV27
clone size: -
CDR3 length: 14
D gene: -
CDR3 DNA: TGTGCCAGCAGTTTCCAGGAGGGACGGGAAAAACTGTTTTTT
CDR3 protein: CASSFQEGREKLFF

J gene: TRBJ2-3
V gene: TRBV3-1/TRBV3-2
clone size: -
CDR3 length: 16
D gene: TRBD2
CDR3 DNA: TGTGCCAGCAGCCAGGGGACTAGCGGGGGCACAGATACGCAGTATTTT
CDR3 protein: CASSQGTSGGTDTQYF

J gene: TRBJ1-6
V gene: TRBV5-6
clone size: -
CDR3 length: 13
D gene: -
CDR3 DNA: TGTGCCAGCACCATACTTGGAGATTCACCCCTCCACTTT
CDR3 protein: CASTILGDSPLHF

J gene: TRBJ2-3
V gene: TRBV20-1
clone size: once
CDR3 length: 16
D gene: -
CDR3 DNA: TGCAGTGCTAGTGGACTGTCGAGCGGTTTAACAGATACGCAGTATTTT
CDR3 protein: CSASGLSSGLTDTQYF

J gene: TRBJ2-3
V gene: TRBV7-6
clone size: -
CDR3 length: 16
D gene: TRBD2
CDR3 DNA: TGTGCCAGCAGCTCGCCGACTAGCGGGAGCCCAGATACGCAGTATTTT
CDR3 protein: CASSSPTSGSPDTQYF

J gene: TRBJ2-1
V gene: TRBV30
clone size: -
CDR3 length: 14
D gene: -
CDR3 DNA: TGTGCCTGGAGGGACCCGGGTTCCTACAATGAGCAGTTCTTC
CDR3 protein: CAWRDPGSYNEQFF

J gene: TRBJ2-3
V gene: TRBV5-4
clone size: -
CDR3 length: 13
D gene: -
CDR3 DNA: TGTGCCAGCAGCTTGACGTCGTCAGATACGCAGTATTTT
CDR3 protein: CASSLTSSDTQYF

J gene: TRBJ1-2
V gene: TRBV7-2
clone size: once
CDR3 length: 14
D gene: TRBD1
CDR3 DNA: TGTGCCAGCAGCTTAAGACAGGGGGGCTATGGCTACACCTTC
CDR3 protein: CASSLRQGGYGYTF

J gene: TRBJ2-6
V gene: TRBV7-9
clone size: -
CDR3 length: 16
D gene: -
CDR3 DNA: TGTGCCAGCACCTTTCCCGAGTACTCTGGGGCCAACGTCCTGACTTTC
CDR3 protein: CASTFPEYSGANVLTF

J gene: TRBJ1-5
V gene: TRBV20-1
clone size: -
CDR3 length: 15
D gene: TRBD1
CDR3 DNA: TGCAGTGCTAGTTTCTCGACAGGGAGCAATCAGCCCCAGCATTTT
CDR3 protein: CSASFSTGSNQPQHF

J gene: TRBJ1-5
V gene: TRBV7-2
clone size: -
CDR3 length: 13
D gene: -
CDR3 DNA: TGTGCCAGCAGCTCGCGGGTGGGTCAGCCCCAGCATTTT
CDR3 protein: CASSSRVGQPQHF

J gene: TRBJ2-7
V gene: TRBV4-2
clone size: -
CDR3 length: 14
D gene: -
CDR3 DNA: TGTGCCAGCAGCCAAAGACAGGATTCCTACGAGCAGTACTTC
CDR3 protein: CASSQRQDSYEQYF

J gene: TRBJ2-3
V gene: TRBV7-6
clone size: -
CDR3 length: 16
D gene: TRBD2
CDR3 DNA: TGTGCCAGCAGCCAAGGGACTACCTCTAGCACAGATACGCAGTATTTT
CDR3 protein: CASSQGTTSSTDTQYF

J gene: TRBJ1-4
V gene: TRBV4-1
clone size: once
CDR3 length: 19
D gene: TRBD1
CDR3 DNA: TGCGCCAGCAGCCAAGAAGGTCAGGACAGGGGATCGACTAATGAAAAACTGTTTTTT
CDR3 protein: CASSQEGQDRGSTNEKLFF

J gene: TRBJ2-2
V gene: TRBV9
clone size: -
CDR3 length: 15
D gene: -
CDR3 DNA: TGTGCCAGCAGCGTAGTATTCTCGGACACCGGGGAGCTGTTTTTT
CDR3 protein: CASSVVFSDTGELFF

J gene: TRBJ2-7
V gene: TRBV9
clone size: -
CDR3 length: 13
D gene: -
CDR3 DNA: TGTGCCAGCAGCGTTGCAGGGTCCTACGAGCAGTACTTC
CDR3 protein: CASSVAGSYEQYF

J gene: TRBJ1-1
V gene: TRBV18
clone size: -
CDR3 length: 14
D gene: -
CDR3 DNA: TGTGCCAGCTCACTCGGGGGACAGAACACTGAAGCTTTCTTT
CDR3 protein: CASSLGGQNTEAFF

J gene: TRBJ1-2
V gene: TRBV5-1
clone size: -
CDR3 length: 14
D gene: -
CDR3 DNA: TGCGCCAGCAGCTTGGATCTGGGGGGTTTTGGCTACACCTTC
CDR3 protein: CASSLDLGGFGYTF

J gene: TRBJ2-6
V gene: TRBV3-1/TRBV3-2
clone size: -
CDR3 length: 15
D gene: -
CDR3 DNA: TGTGCCAGCAGCCAAGATAAAACAGGGGCCAACGTCCTGACTTTC
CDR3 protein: CASSQDKTGANVLTF

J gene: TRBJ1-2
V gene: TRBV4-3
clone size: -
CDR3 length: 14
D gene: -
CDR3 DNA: TGCGCCAGCAGCCTTACCGGGACATCCTATGGCTACACCTTC
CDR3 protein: CASSLTGTSYGYTF

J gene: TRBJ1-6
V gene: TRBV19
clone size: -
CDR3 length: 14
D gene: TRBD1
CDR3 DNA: TGTGCCAGTAGCTCCGGGACAGGATATCATCCCCTCCACTTT
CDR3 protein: CASSSGTGYHPLHF

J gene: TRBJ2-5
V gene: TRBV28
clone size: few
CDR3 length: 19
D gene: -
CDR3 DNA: TGTGCCAGCAGCTGGACAGTAAGCCTAGCGGAGGTTCTACAAGAGACCCAGTACTTC
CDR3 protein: CASSWTVSLAEVLQETQYF

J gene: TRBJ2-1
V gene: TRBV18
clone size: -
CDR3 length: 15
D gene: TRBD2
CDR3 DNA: TGTGCCAGCTCACCTACCAGGGAGGGCAGAAATGAGCAGTTCTTC
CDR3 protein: CASSPTREGRNEQFF

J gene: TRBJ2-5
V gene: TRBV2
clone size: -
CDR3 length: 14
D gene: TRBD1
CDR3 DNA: TGTGCCAGCAGTGTTCGGACAGGACAAGAGACCCAGTACTTC
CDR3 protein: CASSVRTGQETQYF

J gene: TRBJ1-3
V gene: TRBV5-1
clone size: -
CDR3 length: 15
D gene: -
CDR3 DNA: TGCGCCAGCAGCTTGGAGGGACCCCCTGGAAACACCATATATTTT
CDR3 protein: CASSLEGPPGNTIYF

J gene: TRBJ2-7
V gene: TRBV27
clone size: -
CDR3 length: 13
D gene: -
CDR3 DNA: TGTGCCAGCAGTTTACAGGAACACTACGAGCAGTACTTC
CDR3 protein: CASSLQEHYEQYF

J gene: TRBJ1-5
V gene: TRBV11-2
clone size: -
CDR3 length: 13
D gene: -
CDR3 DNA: TGTGCCAGCAGCTTAGGGGTGCATCAGCCCCAGCATTTT
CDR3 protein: CASSLGVHQPQHF

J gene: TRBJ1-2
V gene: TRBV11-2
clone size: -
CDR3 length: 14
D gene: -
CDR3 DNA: TGTGCCAGCAGCTTAGCTGGTAAACACAATGGCTACACCTTC
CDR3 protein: CASSLAGKHNGYTF

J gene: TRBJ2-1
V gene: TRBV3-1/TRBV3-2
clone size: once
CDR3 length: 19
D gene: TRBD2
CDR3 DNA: TGTGCCAGCAGCCAAGGGGCTAGCGGGGGGCCAAGCTCCTACAATGAGCAGTTCTTC
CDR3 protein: CASSQGASGGPSSYNEQFF

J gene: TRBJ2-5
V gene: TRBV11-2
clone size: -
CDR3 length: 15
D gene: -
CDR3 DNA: TGTGCCAGCAGCTTAGGCCTAGGGGTTCGGGAGACCCAGTACTTC
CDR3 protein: CASSLGLGVRETQYF

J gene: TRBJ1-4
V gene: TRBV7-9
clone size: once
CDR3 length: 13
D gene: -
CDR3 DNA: TGTGCCAGCAGCCTGAGCGGGGTTGAAAAACTGTTTTTT
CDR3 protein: CASSLSGVEKLFF

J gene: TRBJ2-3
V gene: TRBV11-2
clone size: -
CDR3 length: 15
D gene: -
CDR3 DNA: TGTGCCAGCAGCTTAGGTGGGGGCTCCACAGATACGCAGTATTTT
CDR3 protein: CASSLGGGSTDTQYF

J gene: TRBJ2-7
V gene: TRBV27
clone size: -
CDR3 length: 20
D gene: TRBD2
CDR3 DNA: TGTGCCAGCAGTTTATTGCTGCCTGGGACTAGCGGGGGGCGGACCTACGAGCAGTACTTC
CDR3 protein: CASSLLLPGTSGGRTYEQYF

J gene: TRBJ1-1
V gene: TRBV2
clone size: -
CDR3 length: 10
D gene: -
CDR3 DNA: TGTGCCAGCAGGGGCTGGGAAGCTTTCTTT
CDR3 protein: CASRGWEAFF

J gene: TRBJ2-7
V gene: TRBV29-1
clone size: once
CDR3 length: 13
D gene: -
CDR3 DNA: TGCAGCGCTGCCTCCGGACAGTTCTACGAGCAGTACTTC
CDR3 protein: CSAASGQFYEQYF

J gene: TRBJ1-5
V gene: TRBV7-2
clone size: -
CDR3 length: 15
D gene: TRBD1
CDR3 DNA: TGTGCCAGCAGCCCCACACAGGGGGCGGGTCAGCCCCAGCATTTT
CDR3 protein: CASSPTQGAGQPQHF

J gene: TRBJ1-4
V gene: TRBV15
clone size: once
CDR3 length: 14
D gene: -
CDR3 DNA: TGTGCCACCAGCAGAGATCGGGCAGGGGAAAAACTGTTTTTT
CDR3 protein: CATSRDRAGEKLFF

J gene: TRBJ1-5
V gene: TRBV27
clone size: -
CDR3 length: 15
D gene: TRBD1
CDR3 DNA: TGTGCCAGCAGTTTAGGGCAGGGGGCGAATCAGCCCCAGCATTTT
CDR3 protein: CASSLGQGANQPQHF

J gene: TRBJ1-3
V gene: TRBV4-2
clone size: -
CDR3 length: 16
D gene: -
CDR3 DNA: TGTGCCAGCAGCCAAGGACAGCCACTCTCTGGAAACACCATATATTTT
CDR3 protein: CASSQGQPLSGNTIYF

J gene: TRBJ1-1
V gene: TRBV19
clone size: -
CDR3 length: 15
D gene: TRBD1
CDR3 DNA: TGTGCCAGTAGTATTCACAGGGGAAAGAACACTGAAGCTTTCTTT
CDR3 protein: CASSIHRGKNTEAFF

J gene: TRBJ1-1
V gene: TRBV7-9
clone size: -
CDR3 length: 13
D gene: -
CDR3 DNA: TGTGCCAGCAGCTTAGGGACGAACACTGAAGCTTTCTTT
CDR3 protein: CASSLGTNTEAFF

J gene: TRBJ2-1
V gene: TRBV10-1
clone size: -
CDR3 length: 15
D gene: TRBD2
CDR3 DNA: TGCGCCAGCAGCCTGACTAGCGGGGGGTACAATGAGCAGTTCTTC
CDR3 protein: CASSLTSGGYNEQFF

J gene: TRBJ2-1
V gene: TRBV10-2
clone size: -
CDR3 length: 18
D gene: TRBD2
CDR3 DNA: TGCGCCAGCAGTGAGAGGGGGAGCGGGAGCTTGATAACGGATGAGCAGTTCTTC
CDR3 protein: CASSERGSGSLITDEQFF

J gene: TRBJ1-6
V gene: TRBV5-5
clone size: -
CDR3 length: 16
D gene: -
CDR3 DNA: TGTGCCAGCAGCTTGTCGGGGGGCGAGTGGGGTTCACCCCTCCACTTT
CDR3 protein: CASSLSGGEWGSPLHF

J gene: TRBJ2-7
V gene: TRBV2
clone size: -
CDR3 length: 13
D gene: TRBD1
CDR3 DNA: TGTGCCGGGGCTACGGGACAGGGGTTCGAGCAGTACTTC
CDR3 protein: CAGATGQGFEQYF

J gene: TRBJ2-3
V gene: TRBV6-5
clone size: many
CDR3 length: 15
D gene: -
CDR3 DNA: TGTGCCAGCACTCCTTCGGGGCCCCGCACAGATACGCAGTATTTT
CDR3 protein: CASTPSGPRTDTQYF

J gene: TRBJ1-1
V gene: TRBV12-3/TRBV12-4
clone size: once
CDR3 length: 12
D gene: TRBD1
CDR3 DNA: TGTGCCAGCGGAGACAGGGCCAGCAAGGCTTTCTTT
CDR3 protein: CASGDRASKAFF

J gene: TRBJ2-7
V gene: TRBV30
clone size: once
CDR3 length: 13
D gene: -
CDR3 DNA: TGTGCCTGGGACAGGAGAATCTCCTACGAGCAGTACTTC
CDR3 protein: CAWDRRISYEQYF

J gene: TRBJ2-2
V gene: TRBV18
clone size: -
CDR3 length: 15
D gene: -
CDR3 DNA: TGTGCCAGCTCACCACAGCAGGGGAACACCGGGGAGCTGTTTTTT
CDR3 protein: CASSPQQGNTGELFF

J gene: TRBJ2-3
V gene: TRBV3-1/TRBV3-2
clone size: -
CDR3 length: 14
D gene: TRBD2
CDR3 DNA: TGTGCCAGCAGCCATCTAGCGGGCACAGATACGCAGTATTTT
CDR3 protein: CASSHLAGTDTQYF